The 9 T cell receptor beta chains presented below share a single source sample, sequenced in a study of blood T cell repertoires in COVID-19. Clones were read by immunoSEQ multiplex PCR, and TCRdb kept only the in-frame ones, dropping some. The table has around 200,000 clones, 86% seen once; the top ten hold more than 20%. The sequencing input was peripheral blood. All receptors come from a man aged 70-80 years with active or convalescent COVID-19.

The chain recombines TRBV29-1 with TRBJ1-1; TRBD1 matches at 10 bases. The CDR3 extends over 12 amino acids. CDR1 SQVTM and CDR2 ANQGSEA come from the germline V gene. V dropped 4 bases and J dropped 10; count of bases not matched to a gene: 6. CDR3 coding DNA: TGCAGCGTTGGCGGGACAGGGGCTGTAGCTTTCTTT. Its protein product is CSVGGTGAVAFF.

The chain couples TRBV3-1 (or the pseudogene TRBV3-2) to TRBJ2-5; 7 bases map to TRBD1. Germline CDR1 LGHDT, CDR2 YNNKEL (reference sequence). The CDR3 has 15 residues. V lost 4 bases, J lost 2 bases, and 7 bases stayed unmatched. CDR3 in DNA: TGTGCCAGCAGCCCAAACAGGGGTCAGCAAGAGACCCAGTACTTC. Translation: CASSPNRGQQETQYF.

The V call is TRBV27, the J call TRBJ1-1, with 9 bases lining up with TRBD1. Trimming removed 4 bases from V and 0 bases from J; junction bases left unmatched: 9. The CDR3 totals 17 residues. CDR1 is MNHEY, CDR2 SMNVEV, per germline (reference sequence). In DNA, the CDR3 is TGTGCCAGCAGTTCCCGTGGGGGGACAGGGATGAACACTGAAGCTTTCTTT. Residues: CASSSRGGTGMNTEAFF.

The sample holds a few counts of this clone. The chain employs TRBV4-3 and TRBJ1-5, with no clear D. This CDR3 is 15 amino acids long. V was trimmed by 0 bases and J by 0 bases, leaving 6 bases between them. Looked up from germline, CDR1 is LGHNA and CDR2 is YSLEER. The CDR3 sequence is CASSQDAYSNQPQHF. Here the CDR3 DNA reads TGCGCCAGCAGCCAAGATGCCTATAGCAATCAGCCCCAGCATTTT.

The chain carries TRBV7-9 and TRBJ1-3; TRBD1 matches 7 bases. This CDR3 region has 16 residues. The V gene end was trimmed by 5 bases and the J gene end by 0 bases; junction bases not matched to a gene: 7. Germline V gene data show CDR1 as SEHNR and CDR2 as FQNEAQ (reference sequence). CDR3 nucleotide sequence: TGTGCCAGCAGCGCACGGGGACAGAGCTCTGGAAACACCATATATTTT. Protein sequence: CASSARGQSSGNTIYF.

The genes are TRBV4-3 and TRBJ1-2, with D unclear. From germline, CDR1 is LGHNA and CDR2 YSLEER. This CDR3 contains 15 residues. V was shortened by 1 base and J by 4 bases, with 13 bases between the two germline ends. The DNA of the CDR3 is TGCGCCAGCAGCCAAGGTTTGAGCCCCGGCTATGGCTACACCTTC. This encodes CASSQGLSPGYGYTF.

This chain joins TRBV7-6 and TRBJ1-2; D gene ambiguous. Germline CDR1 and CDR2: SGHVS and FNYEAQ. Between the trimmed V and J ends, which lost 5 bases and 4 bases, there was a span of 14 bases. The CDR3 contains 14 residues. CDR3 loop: CASSQQAGLYGYTF. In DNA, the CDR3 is TGTGCCAGCAGCCAGCAAGCAGGTCTCTATGGCTACACCTTC. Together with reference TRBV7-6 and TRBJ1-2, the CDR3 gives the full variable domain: GAGVSQSPRYKVTKRGQDVALRCDPISGHVSLYWYRQALGQGPEFLTYFNYEAQQDKSGLPNDRFSAERPEGSISTLTIQRTEQRDSAMYRCASSQQAGLYGYTFGSGTRLTVV.

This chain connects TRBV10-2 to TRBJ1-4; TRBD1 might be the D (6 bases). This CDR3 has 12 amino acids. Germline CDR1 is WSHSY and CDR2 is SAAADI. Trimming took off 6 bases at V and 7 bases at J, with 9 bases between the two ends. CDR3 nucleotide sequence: TGCGCCAGCAGGGGACAACGTGAAAAACTGTTTTTT. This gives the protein CASRGQREKLFF.

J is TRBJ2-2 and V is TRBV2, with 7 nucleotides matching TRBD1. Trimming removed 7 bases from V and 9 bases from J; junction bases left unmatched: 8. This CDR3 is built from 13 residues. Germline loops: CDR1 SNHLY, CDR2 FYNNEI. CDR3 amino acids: CASNTGTARELFF. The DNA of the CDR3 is TGTGCCAGCAATACCGGGACAGCCCGGGAGCTGTTTTTT.